A single sample gave rise to the 21 T cell receptor beta chains below, sequenced in a study of cytomegalovirus exposure and HLA in healthy donors. Use of 60 Vbeta and 13 Jbeta primers characterized the PCR. Produced via immunoSEQ multiplex PCR; TCRdb's table is partial and in-frame only. The sample holds 180,000 or so clones, 77% seen once. Sequencing used PBMCs. The receptors here all came from an older woman in good health and CMV-seropositive.

For the CDR3, the DNA is TGCGCCAGCAGCTTGGTTTCTGGACAGGCGATCTCTGGGGCCAACGTCCTGACTTTC. It translates to CASSLVSGQAISGANVLTF. V is TRBV5-1 and J is TRBJ2-6; 7 bases are shared with TRBD1. CDR3 length: 19 amino acids. V was clipped by 0 bases and J by 0 bases; unmatched bases: 9. The germline CDR1 and CDR2 sequences are SGHRS and YFSETQ.

This sequence joins TRBV5-1 and TRBJ2-3, with 9 bases fitting TRBD1. V shed 0 bases and J 4 bases; nucleotides not matched to a gene: 6. The CDR3 is made up of 16 amino acids. Germline V gene data show CDR1 as SGHRS and CDR2 as YFSETQ. In nucleotides, the CDR3 is TGCGCCAGCAGCTTGGGCGGGACAGGGAGAGCAGATACGCAGTATTTT. It yields the protein CASSLGGTGRADTQYF.

The table lists this clone with a count of one. An end of the junction does not agree with germline; a read error may underlie this. Other DNA sequences from this sample encode an identical CDR3 as well. The chain has TRBV7-8 and TRBJ1-4; no clear D. The germline V gene has CDR1 SGHVS and CDR2 FQNEAQ. The CDR3 has 15 amino acids. This chain's CDR3 is CASSLGGPSKALQFF. In DNA, the CDR3 is TGCGCCAGCAGCTTAGGTGGGCCCTCTAAGGCCTTGCAGTTTTTT.

This clone was recorded a few times. The chain uses TRBV25-1 and TRBJ1-2, with D tentatively TRBD1 (5 bases). CDR1 is MGHDK, CDR2 SYGVNS, per germline. This CDR3 has 16 amino acids. The ends were cut back, 3 bases at V and 4 bases at J, with 18 bases in the middle. For the CDR3, the DNA is TGTGCCAGCAGTGATCGGACAATTAAAGCCTCCTATGGCTACACCTTC. It is translated as CASSDRTIKASYGYTF.

The J gene is TRBJ2-5, the V gene TRBV6-1; weak D call: TRBD1 (6 bases). The CDR3 has 15 residues. The germline gives CDR1 MNHNS, CDR2 SASEGT. V dropped 5 bases and J dropped 1 base, with 14 bases sitting between them. CDR3 amino acids: CASSSPSDSQETQYF. CDR3 DNA sequence: TGTGCCAGCAGTTCACCATCGGACAGCCAAGAGACCCAGTACTTC.

The gene calls are TRBV6-4 and TRBJ1-4; D is possibly TRBD1 (6 bases). The length of the CDR3 is 15 residues. Germline V gene data show CDR1 as MRHNA and CDR2 as SNTAGT. The V end lost 3 bases, the J end lost 3 bases, and 11 bases lay between the germline ends. The CDR3 loop is CASSEQGGANEKLFF. The CDR3, as DNA: TGTGCCAGCAGTGAACAGGGTGGGGCTAATGAAAAACTGTTTTTT.

This chain links TRBV14 with TRBJ2-3, with D perhaps matching TRBD1 (6 bases). V was trimmed by 0 bases and J by 6 bases, leaving 10 bases between them. CDR1 is SGHDN and CDR2 is FVKESK in the germline V gene. The CDR3 extends over 14 amino acids. The CDR3 protein is CASSQEQGVDTQYF. DNA for the CDR3: TGTGCCAGCAGCCAAGAACAGGGTGTGGATACGCAGTATTTT.

The V and J genes are TRBV2 and TRBJ1-2; D uncertain. Per the germline V gene, CDR1 is SNHLY and CDR2 is FYNNEI. With 5 bases removed from V and 3 bases from J, the gap between germline ends came to 7 bases. This CDR3 contains 12 residues. CDR3 in amino acids: CASSRGDYGYTF. Here the CDR3 DNA reads TGTGCCAGCAGTCGGGGAGACTATGGCTACACCTTC. The complete variable domain, with remaining parts taken from reference TRBV2 and TRBJ1-2, reads EPEVTQTPSHQVTQMGQEVILRCVPISNHLYFYWYRQILGQKVEFLVSFYNNEISEKSEIFDDQFSVERPDGSNFTLKIRSTKLEDSAMYFCASSRGDYGYTFGSGTRLTVV.

The genes are TRBV14 and TRBJ2-1; tentative D call: TRBD2 (6 bases). Trimming removed 0 bases from V and 4 bases from J, with 16 bases in between. Germline CDR1 reads SGHDN; CDR2 reads FVKESK. CDR3 size: 17 residues. Here the CDR3 DNA reads TGTGCCAGCAGCCAAGATTCCCCCGGGACTCATTACAATGAGCAGTTCTTC. Protein product: CASSQDSPGTHYNEQFF.

The J gene is TRBJ2-5, the V gene TRBV9; 9 bases line up with TRBD1. The CDR3 runs 15 residues. Germline V gene sequence: CDR1 SGDLS, CDR2 YYNGEE. The J segment lost 4 bases and the V segment lost 0 bases, leaving 4 bases of the junction unmatched. The CDR3 sequence: CASSVEGTGPETQYF. CDR3 in DNA: TGTGCCAGCAGCGTAGAAGGGACAGGGCCAGAGACCCAGTACTTC.

This sequence joins TRBV4-2 and TRBJ1-5; the match to TRBD1 covers 8 bases. V was pared by 2 bases and J by 5 bases, with 8 bases of the junction left unmatched. The germline V gene has CDR1 LGHNA and CDR2 YNFKEQ. The CDR3 spans 16 residues. Here the CDR3 DNA reads TGTGCCAGCAGCCAAATCGGACAGGGTATGGATCAGCCCCAGCATTTT. This codes for CASSQIGQGMDQPQHF.

The sample holds a few counts of this clone. The rearrangement joins TRBV19 to TRBJ2-1, with D possibly TRBD1 on 6 matching bases. Germline V gene lookup returns CDR1 LNHDA and CDR2 SQIVND (reference sequence). The V and J ends lost 5 bases and 5 bases respectively, with 19 bases between them. This CDR3 region has 16 residues. CDR3 in amino acids: CASSYGGRTLNNEQFF. The CDR3, as DNA: TGTGCCAGTAGTTATGGGGGCAGGACCCTTAACAATGAGCAGTTCTTC.

The V and J genes are TRBV4-3 and TRBJ1-4; 9 bases line up with TRBD1. The CDR3 is 15 amino acids. With V trimmed by 2 bases and J by 8 bases, 6 bases remained unmatched. The germline gives CDR1 LGHNA, CDR2 YSLEER. CDR3 sequence: CASSQTGGGREKLFF. The CDR3 DNA is TGCGCCAGCAGCCAAACAGGGGGCGGGAGAGAAAAACTGTTTTTT.

CDR3 sequence reads: CASSSSGSGLDTQYF. Here the CDR3 DNA reads TGTGCCAGCAGTTCTAGCGGGAGTGGATTAGATACGCAGTATTTT. The chain links TRBV6-6 to TRBJ2-3; 10 bases match TRBD2. In germline, CDR1 is MNHNY, CDR2 SVGAGI (reference sequence). The junction had 6 bases not matched to a gene; V was cut back by 4 bases and J by 5 bases. The CDR3 covers 15 residues.

The chain carries TRBV6-5 and TRBJ1-3; no clear D gene. V lost 0 bases, J lost 4 bases, and 10 bases lay in between. The CDR3 is made up of 15 amino acids. Germline V gene sequence: CDR1 MNHEY, CDR2 SVGAGI. The CDR3 loop reads CASSYSPGNGNTIYF. The CDR3, as DNA: TGTGCCAGCAGTTACTCGCCCGGGAACGGAAACACCATATATTTT.

The chain couples TRBV5-1 to TRBJ1-6; the D is unclear. Trimming left V 3 bases short and J 7 bases short, with 17 bases between. CDR1 SGHRS and CDR2 YFSETQ come from the germline V gene. CDR3 length: 16 amino acids. CDR3 coding DNA: TGCGCCAGCAGCTCTATGGACTCTGCGGGGAATTCACCCCTCCACTTT. Protein: CASSSMDSAGNSPLHF.

The V and J genes are TRBV28 and TRBJ1-2, with 8 bases identical to TRBD1. Germline V gene data show CDR1 as MDHEN and CDR2 as SYDVKM. The CDR3 extends over 16 amino acids. V was clipped by 4 bases and J by 0 bases; unmatched bases: 7. CDR3 nucleotide sequence: TGTGCCAGCAGTTCATACTCAGGGGGCTCTAACTATGGCTACACCTTC. Translation gives CASSSYSGGSNYGYTF.

For this clone: The same CDR3 also results from other DNA sequences found in this sample. This chain connects TRBV6-5 to TRBJ1-1, with 9 bases matching TRBD1. Unmatched junction bases numbered 4, after V lost 6 bases and J lost 2 bases. This CDR3 region has 14 residues. The germline gives CDR1 MNHEY, CDR2 SVGAGI. The CDR3 DNA sequence: TGTGCCAGCAGCCGGGACAGGGTCAACACTGAAGCTTTCTTT. Its translation is CASSRDRVNTEAFF.

The rearrangement joins TRBV29-1 to TRBJ2-3; perhaps TRBD2 as D (6 bases). Per the germline V gene, CDR1 is SQVTM and CDR2 is ANQGSEA. Trimming took off 4 bases at V and 6 bases at J, with 11 bases between the two ends. CDR3 length equals 12 residues. Written as DNA, the CDR3 is TGCAGCGTTGGGGAGGATTCGGATACGCAGTATTTT. Protein product: CSVGEDSDTQYF.

The V and J genes are TRBV5-1 and TRBJ2-5, with TRBD1 identical over 7 bases. The J call may be mistaken, given a closer DNA end match to TRBJ2-7. Germline CDR1 is SGHRS and CDR2 is YFSETQ. This CDR3 is 13 amino acids long. The CDR3 loop reads CASSFLTGYEQYF. Written as DNA, the CDR3 is TGCGCCAGCAGCTTCCTGACAGGGTACGAGCAGTACTTC.

The chain carries TRBV19 and TRBJ2-7, with 9 bases lining up with TRBD1. Looked up from germline, CDR1 is LNHDA and CDR2 is SQIVND (reference sequence). The CDR3 contains 15 residues. V shed 3 bases and J 3 bases; nucleotides not matched to a gene: 6. CDR3 in amino acids: CASSILGQGIYEQYF. CDR3 sequence (DNA): TGTGCCAGTAGTATTTTGGGACAGGGTATCTACGAGCAGTACTTC.